Below are 8 T cell receptor beta chains sequenced from a single sample in a study of T cells after yellow fever vaccination. TCRdb reprocessed the 5' RACE reads via MiXCR and lists one record per CDR3 protein. In the table there are about 580,000 distinct CDR3 sequences, about a sixth of which are singletons. The source material was PBMCs, sampled 5 to 6 days after the first yellow fever vaccination. These TCRs come from a man between 18 and 29 years old who received the YFV17D yellow fever vaccine.

This clonotype showed up many times. The CDR3 DNA reads as TGTGCCAGTAACAACAGGGGGCTTGAGACCCAGTACTTC. Protein sequence: CASNNRGLETQYF. This chain uses TRBV19 with TRBJ2-5; 9 bases are a match to TRBD1. The CDR3 length is 13 residues. CDR1 and CDR2 from the germline V gene are LNHDA and SQIVND (reference sequence). J was trimmed by 5 bases and V by 7 bases; bases with no gene match: 5.

The J gene is TRBJ1-2, the V gene TRBV6-5, with a possible D match to TRBD1 (5 bases). Trimming removed 0 bases from V and 2 bases from J, with 10 bases in between. Germline CDR1 reads MNHEY; CDR2 reads SVGAGI. The CDR3 covers 15 residues. For the CDR3, the DNA is TGTGCCAGCAGTTACTCAAACCGGGACAACTATGGCTACACCTTC. Its protein product is CASSYSNRDNYGYTF.

The chain joins TRBV2 to TRBJ1-5, with D possibly being TRBD1 (5 bases). With 4 bases removed from V and 5 bases from J, the gap between germline ends came to 15 bases. The CDR3 is 15 residues long. In germline, CDR1 is SNHLY, CDR2 FYNNEI. The CDR3 sequence: CASSGFQGAYQPQHF. CDR3 nucleotides: TGTGCCAGCAGTGGGTTTCAGGGTGCTTATCAGCCCCAGCATTTT.

This clonotype was detected a few times. J is TRBJ1-2 and V is TRBV4-3; D call uncertain. Trimming shortened V by 1 base and J by 0 bases, and 12 bases separated the two germline ends. This CDR3 contains 16 residues. In germline, CDR1 is LGHNA, CDR2 YSLEER. The CDR3 nucleotides read TGCGCCAGCAGCCAAGCTTCTGCAGCACCTAACTATGGCTACACCTTC. Its translation: CASSQASAAPNYGYTF.

The sample holds a few counts of this clonotype. The V gene is TRBV10-3, the J gene TRBJ2-7; TRBD2 matches at 7 bases. Germline CDR1 reads ENHRY; CDR2 reads SYGVKD. Losses at the gene ends were 2 bases for V and 1 base for J; bases not matched to a gene: 2. The CDR3 is made up of 14 amino acids. CDR3 protein: CAISEGGGSYEQYV. The DNA of the CDR3 is TGTGCCATCAGTGAGGGGGGGGGTTCCTACGAGCAGTACGTC.

This clonotype came up a few times. The chain has TRBV7-2 and TRBJ1-2; D unresolved. This CDR3 region has 13 residues. The V end lost 3 bases, the J end lost 8 bases, and 13 bases lay between the germline ends. Germline V gene data show CDR1 as SGHTA and CDR2 as FQGNSA. CDR3 residues: CASSLEWSGGYTF. The CDR3 DNA sequence: TGTGCCAGCAGCTTGGAATGGAGCGGAGGCTACACCTTC. Variable domain in full (rest from reference TRBV7-2 and TRBJ1-2): GAGVSQSPSNKVTEKGKDVELRCDPISGHTALYWYRQSLGQGLEFLIYFQGNSAPDKSGLPSDRFSAERTGGSVSTLTIQRTQQEDSAVYLCASSLEWSGGYTFGSGTRLTVV.

This clonotype has a handful of counts. DNA of the CDR3: TGTGCCACCAGCAGGCGGGCCACAGATACGCAGTATTTT. Encoded protein: CATSRRATDTQYF. The genes are TRBV15 and TRBJ2-3; TRBD2 might be the D (5 bases). The germline gives CDR1 LNHNV, CDR2 YYDKDF (reference sequence). The length of the CDR3 is 13 residues. V was clipped by 3 bases and J by 2 bases, with 6 bases between them.

This rearrangement joins TRBV5-1 to TRBJ1-6, with D unresolved. Trimming removed 0 bases from V and 9 bases from J, with 10 bases in between. CDR1 is SGHRS, CDR2 YFSETQ, per germline. The CDR3 covers 14 residues. CDR3 DNA sequence: TGCGCCAGCAGCTTGGGACATCCCTCTTCACCCCTCCACTTT. Its protein product is CASSLGHPSSPLHF.